The present TCR beta chain was sequenced within a study of response to subunit inactivated influenza vaccine. This CDR3 is 14 amino acids long. The V gene's germline CDR1 is KGHDR and CDR2 SFDVKD. V trimming: 10 bases; J trimming: 5 bases; junction bases outside the gene matches: 7. General observations from the study: T cells newly recruited by each seasonal influenza vaccination are few, the authors suggested.

Turning to this clonotype: What it binds is unknown.

TCRdb independently ran MiXCR on the RT-PCR reads; one entry per CDR3 protein. The sample holds 500,000 or so distinct CDR3 sequences; approximately 9.9% are singletons and the top ten take over 9.5%. The chain employs TRBV24-1 and TRBJ2-5; 12 bases align to TRBD1. The sample consisted of PBMCs from blood, taken about 40 days after vaccination. This receptor was obtained from a man in his fifties who received an inactivated influenza vaccine. For the CDR3, the DNA is TGTGCCACTGCGGGACAGGGGGCCTGGGAGACCCAGTACTTC. Amino acid sequence: CATAGQGAWETQYF.